This T cell receptor beta chain is drawn from a study of T-cell memory formation after mild COVID-19. About the study: Largely donor-specific sequence clusters came from two donors. Study-wide points: Still unconfirmed is whether the second-wave clones peaking on day 37 recognized SARS-CoV-2.

This clonotype was counted once. The antigen remains undetermined. V dropped 4 bases and J dropped 7 bases, with 11 bases sitting between them. The CDR3 loop spans 12 amino acids. CDR1 and CDR2 (germline): ENHRY, SYGVKD. The 5'RACE method, run with constant-segment primers, produced TCR alpha and TCR beta cDNA libraries (carrying sample barcodes and UMIs). TCRdb ran MiXCR on the 5' RACE reads and lists one entry per CDR3 protein. The table records 45,000 or so distinct CDR3 sequences, approximately 7% of them present only once. The clonotype originates from an adult who had mild COVID-19 (a few samples of this study predate the infection). Cell type and time point are not known. The chain has TRBV10-3 and TRBJ2-7; the D is unclear. The sample was PBMCs or a T cell subset sorted from them (not recorded which). The DNA for the CDR3 is TGTGCCATCAGTGGTGACATAGGTGAGCAGTACTTC. Protein product: CAISGDIGEQYF.